The 7 T cell receptor beta chains below all came from one sample that was sequenced in a study of cytomegalovirus exposure and HLA in healthy donors. PCR involved 60 Vbeta and 13 Jbeta primers. The repertoire was sequenced with immunoSEQ multiplex PCR; TCRdb's copy has only in-frame clones and lacks some. The data show some 97,000 clones, approximately 73% seen once. Input material: PBMCs. The receptors come from a woman in her fifties or sixties in good health and CMV-seropositive.

This rearrangement joins TRBV12-5 to TRBJ2-7; a possible D gene is TRBD1 (5 bases). Trimming shortened V by 0 bases and J by 3 bases, and 21 bases separated the two germline ends. This CDR3 is built from 18 residues. CDR1 is LGHNT, CDR2 FRNRAP, per germline. In DNA, the CDR3 is TGTGCTAGTGGTTTGGTCCACCAGACAGAGCCTCTCGTCTACGAGCAGTACTTC. Translating it yields CASGLVHQTEPLVYEQYF.

This clone showed up just once. V usage is TRBV5-1 and J usage is TRBJ1-1; D ambiguous. CDR3 size: 14 residues. Germline V lookup: CDR1 SGHRS, CDR2 YFSETQ. The V gene lost 3 bases and the J gene lost 1 base, with 10 bases spanning the gap. The chain's CDR3 is CASSSTQANTEAFF. The CDR3 nucleotides are TGCGCCAGCAGCTCGACCCAGGCGAACACTGAAGCTTTCTTT.

The sample holds a few counts of this clone. The chain couples TRBV5-1 to TRBJ1-1; TRBD1 aligns across 9 bases. CDR1 SGHRS and CDR2 YFSETQ come from the germline V gene. V was clipped by 7 bases and J by 1 base; unmatched bases: 5. The CDR3 has 14 amino acids. Here the CDR3 DNA reads TGCGCCAGCGGACAGACAGGGGGGAACACTGAAGCTTTCTTT. The encoded protein is CASGQTGGNTEAFF.

The chain joins TRBV6-1 to TRBJ1-2; maybe TRBD1 (6 bases). The V gene lost 5 bases and the J gene lost 4 bases, with 11 bases spanning the gap. There are 13 residues in the CDR3. The germline V gene encodes CDR1 MNHNS and CDR2 SASEGT. The CDR3 DNA sequence: TGTGCCAGCAGTCCTACAGGGCTCTATGGCTACACCTTC. Protein: CASSPTGLYGYTF.

The chain employs TRBV7-9 and TRBJ2-1; no clear D gene. The CDR3 is 14 amino acids. Trimming took 8 bases from V and 0 from J, leaving 11 bases between them. Germline V gene lookup returns CDR1 SEHNR and CDR2 FQNEAQ (reference sequence). As DNA, the CDR3 is TGTGCCAGCCACGCGAGGAGCTCCTACAATGAGCAGTTCTTC. Its protein is CASHARSSYNEQFF.

This clone was observed a few times. This chain joins TRBV10-2 and TRBJ1-4, with no clear D. CDR1 WSHSY and CDR2 SAAADI come from the germline V gene. V lost 10 bases and J 6 bases, leaving 15 bases between the germline ends. The CDR3 has 13 residues. CDR3 in DNA: TGCGCCACCGCAGAGCGGCTAGATGAAAAACTGTTTTTT. It yields the protein CATAERLDEKLFF.

This clone appeared a few times. The V gene is TRBV27, the J gene TRBJ1-5; tentatively, D is TRBD1 (6 bases). Trimming pared 6 bases from V and 6 bases from J, leaving 12 bases between. Germline-derived CDR1 and CDR2 are MNHEY and SMNVEV (reference sequence). The CDR3 totals 13 residues. CDR3 in DNA: TGTGCCAGCAGCCTCCTAGGGGGTCAGCCCCAGCATTTT. It yields the protein CASSLLGGQPQHF.